The present TCR beta chain was sequenced within a study of PD-1 blockade in classical Hodgkin lymphoma (TCRdb year 2020). Study-wide context: Nivolumab dosing was 3 mg/kg intravenously every 2 weeks, continuing until either disease progression or unacceptable toxicity. The study used CyTOF and TCR beta sequencing to define a peripheral blood immune signature of response to PD-1 blockade in classical Hodgkin lymphoma. The study at large found these results: Only a single clinical trial cohort was studied, and what caused the repertoire differences, possibly disease activity or prior therapy, remained undefined. Patients starting nivolumab less than 1 year after ASCT had lower diversity and were excluded from later analyses to avoid confounding by immune reconstitution. Baseline TCR diversity was reported as lower in newly diagnosed patients than in healthy donors, and lower still in relapsed/refractory patients. CD4+ but not CD8+ TCR diversity rose significantly by C4D1 (p=0.0027 vs p=0.16), most apparent in complete responders (p=0.02). Trial patients achieving complete response had baseline diversity similar to newly diagnosed patients, whereas partial responders and progressors had significantly lower diversity.

On this clone: Its antigen is unknown. Base qualities are not provided; no much larger clone lies one nucleotide away.

The CDR3 holds 14 amino acids from the cysteine to the phenylalanine. Only the CDR3 portion is preserved as DNA: 42 bases, with reading frame beginning at the first base. Trimming costs V 0 bases and J 3 bases, and their ends lie 9 bases apart. The germline V gene provides CDR1 SGHVS and CDR2 FQNEAQ. The time point label, as the study defines it: cycle 1 day 1 (C1D1), immediately before nivolumab initiation. Every trial patient had relapsed after autologous stem cell transplantation, and cohorts A, B and C differed in prior brentuximab vedotin exposure. A total of roughly 57 patients with relapsed/refractory classical Hodgkin lymphoma made up the trial cohort, and each patient's best overall response was complete response, partial response or progressive disease. Trial patients were treated with single-agent nivolumab in the multi-cohort phase II CheckMate 205 trial. An independent review committee assessed best overall response by applying the 2007 International Working Group response criteria. Trial PBMCs were obtained immediately prior to nivolumab initiation (C1D1) and on therapy at cycle 2 day 1 and cycle 4 day 1. Peripheral blood was collected in 8 mL Vacutainer Cell Preparation Tubes, from which PBMCs were isolated by centrifugation and then cryopreserved.

The Qiagen DNeasy kit was used to extract genomic DNA both from unsorted PBMCs and from the negatively selected CD4+ and CD8+ fractions. Amplification of TCR beta CDR3 regions was done by immunoSEQ multiplex PCR with primers that anneal to V and J segments. A synthetic immune receptor repertoire was used to minimize amplification bias, and any residual bias was removed computationally once sequencing was done. On the study's bioinformatics: Repertoire diversity was quantified as the Shannon entropy index using custom Python scripts. The unsorted, CD4+ and CD8+ repertoires were each analyzed separately, with the exception of combined analyses, where CD4+ and CD8+ sequences were merged in silico. A clone was considered expanded if an increase in frequency of at least 2-fold after treatment relative to C1D1 was found, and a pseudocount of 0.5 was applied to clones undetected at baseline. Singleton clones were defined as clones with 0 or 1 copy at C1D1, and non-singleton clones were defined as clones with 2 or more copies. Clones expanded in unsorted samples were labelled as CD4+, CD8+ or unknown by matching protein sequences in sorted samples from the same patient. Diversity changes from C1D1 to C4D1 were tested in paired samples using Wilcoxon tests. Drawn from immuneACCESS, this table holds only the in-frame rearrangements with V and J called that TCRdb kept. Clones are partly lost; checked studies trace under half to an unresolved V gene and leave the rest unexplained. V, J and clone size are those of that table, while D and trimming were read from the DNA. This sample gives about 40,000 clones in total; around 80% of them show up just once. The ten largest clones take up roughly 13% of the sample.

The chain is assembled from TRBV7-8 and TRBJ2-7, with the D segment identity uncertain. This receptor was obtained from a human donor with classical Hodgkin lymphoma. Source: peripheral blood mononuclear cells (PBMCs), taken at baseline. The CDR3 reads CASSLAGSSYEQYF. The DNA reads TGTGCCAGCAGCTTAGCGGGCAGTAGCTACGAGCAGTACTTC.